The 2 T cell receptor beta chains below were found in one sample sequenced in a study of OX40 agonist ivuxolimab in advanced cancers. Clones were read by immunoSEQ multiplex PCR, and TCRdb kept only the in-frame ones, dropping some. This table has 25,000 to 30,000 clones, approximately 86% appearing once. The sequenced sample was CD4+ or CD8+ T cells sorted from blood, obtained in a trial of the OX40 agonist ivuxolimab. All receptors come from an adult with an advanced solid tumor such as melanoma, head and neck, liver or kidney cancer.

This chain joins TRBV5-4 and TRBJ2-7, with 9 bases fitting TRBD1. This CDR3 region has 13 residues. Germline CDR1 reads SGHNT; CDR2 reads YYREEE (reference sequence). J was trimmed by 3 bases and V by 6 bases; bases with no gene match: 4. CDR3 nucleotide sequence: TGTGCCAGCAAGCTGACAGGGGGCTACGAGCAGTACTTC. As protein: CASKLTGGYEQYF.

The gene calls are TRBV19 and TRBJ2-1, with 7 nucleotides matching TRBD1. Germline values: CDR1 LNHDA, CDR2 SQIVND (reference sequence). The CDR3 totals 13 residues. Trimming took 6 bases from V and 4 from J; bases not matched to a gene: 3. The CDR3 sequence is CASSQTGYNEQFF. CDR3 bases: TGTGCCAGTAGCCAGACAGGGTACAATGAGCAGTTCTTC.